This TCR beta chain is drawn from a study of beta chain features in type 1 diabetes. Study results and caveats: Patients with Type 1 diabetes showed moderately but significantly shorter TCRB CDR3s in all four CD4+ subsets.

All of the isolated RNA was reverse transcribed, so expressed TCRB transcripts were sequenced. The assay was immunoSEQ multiplex PCR, and TCRdb's table has in-frame clones only and misses some. Of some 63,000 clones in the sample, about 50% were seen once. About this clone itself: Its antigen is unknown.

This CDR3 is built from 14 residues. CDR1 is MNHNS, CDR2 SASEGT, per germline. V was cut by 1 base and J by 11 bases, with 17 bases left in between. The sample was central memory CD4+ T cells from blood. The source of this sequence is a man aged 25-45 years with type 1 diabetes. V is TRBV6-1 and J is TRBJ1-1; maybe TRBD1 (5 bases). CDR3 sequence reads: CASSEDGWWGGAFF. The CDR3 region has the DNA TGTGCCAGCAGTGAAGACGGTTGGTGGGGGGGGGCTTTCTTT.